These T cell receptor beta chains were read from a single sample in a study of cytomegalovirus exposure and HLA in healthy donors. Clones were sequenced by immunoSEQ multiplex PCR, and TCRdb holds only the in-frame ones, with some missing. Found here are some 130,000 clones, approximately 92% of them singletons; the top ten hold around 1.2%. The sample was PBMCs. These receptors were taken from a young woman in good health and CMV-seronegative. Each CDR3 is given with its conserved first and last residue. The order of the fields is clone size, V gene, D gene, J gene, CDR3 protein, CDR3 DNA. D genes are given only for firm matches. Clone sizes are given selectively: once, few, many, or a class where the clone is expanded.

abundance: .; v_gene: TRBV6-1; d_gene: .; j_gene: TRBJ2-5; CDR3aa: CASSEGLQETQYF; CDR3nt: TGTGCCAGCAGTGAAGGGCTTCAAGAGACCCAGTACTTC
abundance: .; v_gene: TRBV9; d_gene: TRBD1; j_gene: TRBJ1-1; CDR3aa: CASSISPRDRGGSEAFF; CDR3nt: TGTGCCAGCAGCATTAGCCCCCGAGACAGGGGGGGATCTGAAGCTTTCTTT
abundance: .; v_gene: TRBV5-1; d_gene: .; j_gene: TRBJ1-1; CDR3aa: CASSRDRREVGEAFF; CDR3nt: TGCGCCAGCAGCCGCGATCGTCGGGAGGTTGGGGAAGCTTTCTTT
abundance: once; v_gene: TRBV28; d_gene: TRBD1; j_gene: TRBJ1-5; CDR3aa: CATIRTGPLGGMSNQPQHF; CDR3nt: TGTGCCACCATAAGGACAGGGCCGCTCGGGGGAATGAGCAATCAGCCCCAGCATTTT
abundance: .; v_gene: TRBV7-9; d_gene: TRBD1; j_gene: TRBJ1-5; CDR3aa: CASSLEEAGGASDQPQHF; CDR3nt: TGTGCCAGCAGCTTAGAAGAGGCAGGGGGAGCCTCGGATCAGCCCCAGCATTTT
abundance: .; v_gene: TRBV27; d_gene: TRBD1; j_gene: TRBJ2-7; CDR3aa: CASSQGQGPSYEQYF; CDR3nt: TGTGCCAGCAGCCAAGGACAGGGACCTTCCTACGAGCAGTACTTC
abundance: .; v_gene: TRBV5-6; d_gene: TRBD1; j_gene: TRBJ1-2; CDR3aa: CASSRRTGGFYGYTF; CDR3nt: TGTGCCAGCAGCAGAAGGACAGGGGGCTTTTATGGCTACACCTTC
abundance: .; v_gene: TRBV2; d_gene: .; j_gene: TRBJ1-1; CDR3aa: CASSGQENTEAFF; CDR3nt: TGTGCCAGCAGTGGACAGGAGAACACTGAAGCTTTCTTT
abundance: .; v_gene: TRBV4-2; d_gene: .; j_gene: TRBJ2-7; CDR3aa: CASSQDRGRYEQYF; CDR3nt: TGTGCCAGCAGCCAAGACAGGGGACGCTACGAGCAGTACTTC
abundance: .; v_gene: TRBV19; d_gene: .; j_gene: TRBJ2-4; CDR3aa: CASSDRGAKNIQYF; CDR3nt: TGTGCCAGTAGTGACCGGGGAGCCAAAAACATTCAGTACTTC
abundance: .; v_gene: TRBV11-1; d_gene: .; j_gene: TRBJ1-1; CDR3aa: CASSFTPNTEAFF; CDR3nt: TGTGCCAGCAGCTTTACTCCGAACACTGAAGCTTTCTTT
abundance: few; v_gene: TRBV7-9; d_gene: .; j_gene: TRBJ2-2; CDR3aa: CASSSTSPGELFF; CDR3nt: TGTGCCAGCAGCTCGACTAGTCCCGGGGAGCTGTTTTTT
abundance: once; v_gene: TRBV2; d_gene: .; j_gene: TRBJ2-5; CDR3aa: CASSEGRVRETQYF; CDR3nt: TGTGCCAGCAGTGAAGGGAGGGTTCGGGAGACCCAGTACTTC
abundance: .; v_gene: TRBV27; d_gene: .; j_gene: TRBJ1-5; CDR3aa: CASSSRGVRRNQPQHF; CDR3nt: TGTGCCAGCAGTTCGCGTGGAGTACGGCGTAATCAGCCCCAGCATTTT
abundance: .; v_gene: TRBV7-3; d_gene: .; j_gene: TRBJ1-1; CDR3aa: CASSPGGTQNTEAFF; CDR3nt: TGTGCCAGCAGCCCGGGGGGGACACAGAACACTGAAGCTTTCTTT
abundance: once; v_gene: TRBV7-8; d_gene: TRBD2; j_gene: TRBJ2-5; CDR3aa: CASSLTGGSAGKETQYF; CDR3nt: TGTGCCAGCAGCTTAACGGGGGGTAGCGCTGGGAAAGAGACCCAGTACTTC
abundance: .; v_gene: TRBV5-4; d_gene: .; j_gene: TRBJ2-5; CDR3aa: CASSLAPVQETQYF; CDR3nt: TGTGCCAGCAGCTTGGCGCCAGTACAAGAGACCCAGTACTTC
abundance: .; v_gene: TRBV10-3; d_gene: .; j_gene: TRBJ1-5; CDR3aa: CAISLDSSNQPQHF; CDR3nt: TGTGCCATCAGCCTAGACAGTAGCAATCAGCCCCAGCATTTT
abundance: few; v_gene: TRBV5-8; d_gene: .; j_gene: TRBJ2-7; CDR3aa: CASSPRTTSYEQYF; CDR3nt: TGTGCCAGCAGCCCTCGGACAACCTCCTACGAGCAGTACTTC
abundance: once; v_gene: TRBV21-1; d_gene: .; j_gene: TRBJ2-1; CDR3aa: CASSLRTSETDYNEQFF; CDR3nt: TGTGCCAGCAGCCTAAGGACTAGCGAGACCGACTACAATGAGCAGTTCTTC
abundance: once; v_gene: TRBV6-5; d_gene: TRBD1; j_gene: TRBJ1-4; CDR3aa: CASSTSGTDEGKLFF; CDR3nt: TGTGCCAGCAGTACCTCCGGGACAGACGAGGGAAAACTGTTTTTT
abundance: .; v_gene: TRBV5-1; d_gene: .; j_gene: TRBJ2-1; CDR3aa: CASSPLTGYEQFF; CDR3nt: TGCGCCAGCAGCCCCCTCACAGGGTATGAGCAGTTCTTC
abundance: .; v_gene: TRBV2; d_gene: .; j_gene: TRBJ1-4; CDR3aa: CASSEQVGTSPEKLFF; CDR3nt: TGTGCCAGCAGTGAACAGGTGGGGACAAGTCCTGAAAAACTGTTTTTT
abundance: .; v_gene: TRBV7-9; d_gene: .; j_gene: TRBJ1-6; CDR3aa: CASSLGSSYNSPLHF; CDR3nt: TGTGCCAGCAGCTTAGGGAGCTCCTATAATTCACCCCTCCACTTT
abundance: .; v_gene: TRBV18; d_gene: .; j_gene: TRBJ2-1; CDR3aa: CASSPPVGGSEQFF; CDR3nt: TGTGCCAGCTCACCTCCCGTCGGGGGATCAGAGCAGTTCTTC
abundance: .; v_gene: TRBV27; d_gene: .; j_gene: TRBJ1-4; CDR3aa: CASRRGTEKLFF; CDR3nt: TGTGCCAGCCGGAGGGGAACCGAAAAACTGTTTTTT
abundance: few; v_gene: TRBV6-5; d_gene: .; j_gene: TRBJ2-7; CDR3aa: CASRSSGGGLFEQYF; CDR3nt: TGTGCCAGCAGGTCCTCGGGGGGCGGCCTGTTCGAGCAGTACTTC
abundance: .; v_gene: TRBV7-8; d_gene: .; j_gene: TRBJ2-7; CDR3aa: CATRRGYEQYF; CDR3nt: TGTGCCACCCGCAGGGGATACGAGCAGTACTTC
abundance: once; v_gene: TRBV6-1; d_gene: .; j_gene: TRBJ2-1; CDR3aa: CASSPDRSSYNEQFF; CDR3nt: TGTGCCAGCAGCCCCGACAGGAGCTCCTACAATGAGCAGTTCTTC
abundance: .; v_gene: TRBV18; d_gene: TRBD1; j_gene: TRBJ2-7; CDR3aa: CASSPFAPVMRDREPYEQYF; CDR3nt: TGTGCCAGCTCACCGTTTGCCCCTGTGATGAGGGACAGGGAGCCCTACGAGCAGTACTTC
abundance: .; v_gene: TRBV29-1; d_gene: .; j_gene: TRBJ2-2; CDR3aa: CSVGGRPYLVRTGELFF; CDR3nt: TGCAGCGTTGGGGGGAGGCCTTATTTGGTTCGGACCGGGGAGCTGTTTTTT
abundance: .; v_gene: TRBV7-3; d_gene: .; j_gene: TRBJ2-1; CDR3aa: CASSIMGGEQFF; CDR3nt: TGTGCCAGCAGCATCATGGGGGGTGAGCAGTTCTTC
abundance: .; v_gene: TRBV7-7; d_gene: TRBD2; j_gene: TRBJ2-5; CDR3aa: CASSLERAGGTQYF; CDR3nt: TGTGCTAGCAGCTTAGAAAGGGCGGGAGGGACCCAGTACTTC
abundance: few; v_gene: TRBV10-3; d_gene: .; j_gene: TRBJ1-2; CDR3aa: CAISPAGGGYTF; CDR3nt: TGTGCCATCAGCCCGGCGGGGGGTGGCTACACCTTC
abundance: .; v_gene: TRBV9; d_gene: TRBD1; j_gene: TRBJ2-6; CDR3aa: CASSGGQEGSGANVLTF; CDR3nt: TGTGCCAGCAGCGGCGGACAGGAAGGCTCTGGGGCCAACGTCCTGACTTTC
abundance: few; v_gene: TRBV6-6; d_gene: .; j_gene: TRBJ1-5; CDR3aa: CASSFPSNQPQHF; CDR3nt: TGTGCCAGCAGTTTTCCAAGCAATCAGCCCCAGCATTTT
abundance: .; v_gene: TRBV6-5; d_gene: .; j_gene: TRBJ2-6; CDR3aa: CASSYSGGSGANVLTF; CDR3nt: TGTGCCAGCAGTTACTCGGGGGGATCTGGGGCCAACGTCCTGACTTTC
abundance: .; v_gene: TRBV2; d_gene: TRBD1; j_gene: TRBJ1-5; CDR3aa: CASRGQGDQPQHF; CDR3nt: TGTGCCAGCAGGGGACAGGGGGATCAGCCCCAGCATTTT
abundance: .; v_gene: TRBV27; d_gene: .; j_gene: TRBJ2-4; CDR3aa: CASSFNLATQQNIQYF; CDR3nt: TGTGCCAGCAGTTTCAACCTAGCCACGCAGCAAAACATTCAGTACTTC
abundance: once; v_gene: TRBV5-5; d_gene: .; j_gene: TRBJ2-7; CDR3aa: CASSFTVLNEQYF; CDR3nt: TGTGCCAGCAGCTTCACGGTCCTCAACGAGCAGTACTTC
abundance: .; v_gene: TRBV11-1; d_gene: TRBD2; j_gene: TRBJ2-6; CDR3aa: CASAGGLGGANVLTF; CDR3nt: TGTGCCAGCGCGGGAGGGCTAGGTGGGGCCAACGTCCTGACTTTC
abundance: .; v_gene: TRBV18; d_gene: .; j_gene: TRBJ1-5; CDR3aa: CASSPGEGPQHF; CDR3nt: TGTGCCAGCTCACCGGGTGAGGGGCCCCAGCATTTT
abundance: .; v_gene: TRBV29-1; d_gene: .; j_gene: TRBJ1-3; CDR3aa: CSVRGTKGDHDSGNTIYF; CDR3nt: TGCAGCGTGAGGGGGACTAAAGGGGACCACGACTCTGGAAACACCATATATTTT
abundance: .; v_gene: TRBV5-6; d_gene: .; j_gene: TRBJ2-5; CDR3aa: CASSLMTRLTETQYF; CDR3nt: TGTGCCAGCAGCTTGATGACCAGGTTAACAGAGACCCAGTACTTC
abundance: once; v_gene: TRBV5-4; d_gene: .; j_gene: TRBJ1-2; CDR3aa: CASSFTGSYGYTF; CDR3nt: TGTGCCAGCAGCTTTACAGGGTCCTATGGCTACACCTTC
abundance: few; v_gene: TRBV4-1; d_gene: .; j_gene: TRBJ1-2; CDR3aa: CASSQAGVNNYGYTF; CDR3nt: TGCGCCAGCAGCCAAGCAGGGGTCAATAACTATGGCTACACCTTC
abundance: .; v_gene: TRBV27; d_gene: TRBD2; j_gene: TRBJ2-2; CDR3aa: CASSGGSGGANTGELFF; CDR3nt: TGTGCCAGCAGCGGTGGTAGCGGGGGAGCGAACACCGGGGAGCTGTTTTTT
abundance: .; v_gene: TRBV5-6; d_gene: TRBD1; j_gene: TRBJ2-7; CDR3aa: CASSRRTGSKYF; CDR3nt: TGTGCCAGCAGCCGAAGGACAGGCTCCAAGTACTTC
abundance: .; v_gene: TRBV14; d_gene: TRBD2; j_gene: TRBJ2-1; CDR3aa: CASSPPGLAIYNEQFF; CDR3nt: TGTGCCAGCAGCCCACCGGGACTAGCGATTTACAATGAGCAGTTCTTC
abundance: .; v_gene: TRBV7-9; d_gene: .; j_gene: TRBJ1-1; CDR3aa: CASSLLGVNTEAFF; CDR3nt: TGTGCCAGCAGCTTATTAGGGGTGAACACTGAAGCTTTCTTT
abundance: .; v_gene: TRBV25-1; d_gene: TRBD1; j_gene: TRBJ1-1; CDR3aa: CASSQTGDKANTEAFF; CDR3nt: TGTGCCAGCAGCCAGACAGGGGATAAGGCGAACACTGAAGCTTTCTTT
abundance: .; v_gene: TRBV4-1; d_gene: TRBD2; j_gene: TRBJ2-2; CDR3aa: CASSQDRGTKAGELFF; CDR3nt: TGCGCCAGCAGCCAAGATCGCGGGACTAAGGCCGGGGAGCTGTTTTTT
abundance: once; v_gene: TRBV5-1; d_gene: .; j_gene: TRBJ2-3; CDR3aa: CASSLPRGSGTDTQYF; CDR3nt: TGCGCCAGCAGCTTGCCTCGGGGTTCAGGCACAGATACGCAGTATTTT
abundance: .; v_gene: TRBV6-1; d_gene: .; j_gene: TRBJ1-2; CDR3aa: CASSSNEGRSYGYTF; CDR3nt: TGTGCCAGCTCCTCGAACGAGGGCAGGTCCTATGGCTACACCTTC
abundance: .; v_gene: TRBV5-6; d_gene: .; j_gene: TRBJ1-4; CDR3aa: CASSLVGVGEKLFF; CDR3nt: TGTGCCAGCAGCTTGGTAGGGGTAGGGGAAAAACTGTTTTTT
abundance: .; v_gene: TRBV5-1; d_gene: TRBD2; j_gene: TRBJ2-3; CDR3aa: CASSSSGGTDTQYF; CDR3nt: TGCGCCAGCAGCTCTAGCGGGGGGACAGATACGCAGTATTTT
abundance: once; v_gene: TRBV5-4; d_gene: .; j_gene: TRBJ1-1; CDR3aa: CASSEGLMEGAFF; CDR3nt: TGTGCCAGCAGCGAGGGGCTTATGGAGGGAGCTTTCTTT
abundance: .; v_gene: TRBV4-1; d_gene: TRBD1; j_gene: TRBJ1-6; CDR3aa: CASNANRGRGSYNSPLHF; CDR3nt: TGCGCCAGCAATGCGAACAGGGGGCGCGGATCCTATAATTCACCCCTCCACTTT
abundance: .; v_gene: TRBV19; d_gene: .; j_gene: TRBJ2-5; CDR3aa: CASSPRTLGGETQYF; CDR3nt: TGTGCCAGTAGTCCACGGACTCTTGGGGGGGAGACCCAGTACTTC